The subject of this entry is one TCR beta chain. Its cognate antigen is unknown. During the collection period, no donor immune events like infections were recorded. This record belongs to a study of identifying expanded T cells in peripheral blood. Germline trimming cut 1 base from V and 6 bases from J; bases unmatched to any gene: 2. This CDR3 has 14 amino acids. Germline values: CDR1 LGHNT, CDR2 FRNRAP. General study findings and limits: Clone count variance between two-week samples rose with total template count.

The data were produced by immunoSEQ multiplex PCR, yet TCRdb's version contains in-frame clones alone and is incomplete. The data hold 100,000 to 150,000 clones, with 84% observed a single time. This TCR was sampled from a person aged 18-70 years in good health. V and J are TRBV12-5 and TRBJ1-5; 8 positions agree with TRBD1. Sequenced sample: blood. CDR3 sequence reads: CASGLGQGTQPQHF. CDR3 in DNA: TGTGCTAGTGGTTTGGGACAGGGGACTCAGCCCCAGCATTTT.